These 16 T cell receptor beta chains originate from one sample sequenced in a study of blood T cell repertoires in COVID-19. This table comes from immunoSEQ multiplex PCR, and its TCRdb copy is limited to in-frame clones, with some not included. The sample carries 190,000 or so clones, around 83% recorded once. The sample comprised peripheral blood. These receptors were obtained from a man between 50 and 59 years old with active or convalescent COVID-19.

This clone was found once. This sequence joins TRBV15 and TRBJ2-2, with D maybe TRBD2 (5 bases). Germline V gene lookup returns CDR1 LNHNV and CDR2 YYDKDF (reference sequence). Between the trimmed V and J ends, which lost 6 bases and 5 bases, there was a span of 7 bases. This CDR3 is 12 amino acids long. For the CDR3, the DNA is TGTGCCACCAGAACGGGGACCGGGGAGCTGTTTTTT. It encodes CATRTGTGELFF.

This chain links TRBV7-9 with TRBJ2-3; D is unclear. Germline V CDR1 and CDR2: SEHNR, FQNEAQ (reference sequence). The CDR3 is 18 residues long. V gave up 1 base and J gave up 2 bases, with 19 bases separating them. The CDR3 DNA reads TGTGCCAGCAGCTTAGTGCGCCCTAACGAGGCGCCCACAGATACGCAGTATTTT. This codes for CASSLVRPNEAPTDTQYF.

This sequence joins TRBV6-1 and TRBJ1-2; no reliable D call. V lost 1 base and J lost 3, with 6 bases in between. The CDR3 runs 13 residues. The germline gives CDR1 MNHNS, CDR2 SASEGT. CDR3 residues: CASSEGSYYGYTF. CDR3 nucleotide sequence: TGTGCCAGCAGTGAAGGGAGCTACTATGGCTACACCTTC.

J is TRBJ1-6 and V is TRBV28; D not resolved. The V gene's germline CDR1 is MDHEN and CDR2 SYDVKM. V gave up 3 bases and J gave up 0 bases, with 3 bases separating them. The CDR3 is 14 amino acids. Here the CDR3 reads CASSFLSYNSPLHF. CDR3 coding DNA: TGTGCCAGCAGTTTCCTCTCCTATAATTCACCCCTCCACTTT.

The chain carries TRBV12-5 and TRBJ2-3, with 7 bases lining up with TRBD2. There are 17 residues in the CDR3. With 5 bases clipped from V and 0 bases from J, the junction kept 11 bases outside the gene matches. Germline-derived CDR1 and CDR2 are LGHNT and FRNRAP. DNA of the CDR3: TGTGCTAGTGGTCCGACACTAGCGAAGTCTAGCACAGATACGCAGTATTTT. The encoded protein is CASGPTLAKSSTDTQYF.

The chain links TRBV6-6 to TRBJ1-4, with a tentative D call TRBD1 (6 bases). The V gene's germline CDR1 is MNHNY and CDR2 SVGAGI (reference sequence). The length of the CDR3 is 16 residues. Trimming pared 5 bases from V and 3 bases from J, leaving 16 bases between. The CDR3 loop reads CASSQGRGAANEKLFF. The CDR3 region has the DNA TGTGCCAGCAGTCAGGGACGGGGGGCGGCTAATGAAAAACTGTTTTTT.

V is TRBV4-1 and J is TRBJ2-7; 9 bases are a match to TRBD2. The J segment lost 0 bases and the V segment lost 4 bases, leaving 4 bases of the junction unmatched. CDR1 MGHRA and CDR2 YSYEKL come from the germline V gene. CDR3 length equals 15 residues. In nucleotides, the CDR3 is TGCGCCAGCAGCCTACAGACTAGCGGCTCCTACGAGCAGTACTTC. Its translation: CASSLQTSGSYEQYF.

V usage is TRBV6-5 and J usage is TRBJ2-1; perhaps TRBD2 as D (6 bases). The V and J ends lost 6 bases and 5 bases respectively, with 14 bases between them. The CDR3 consists of 14 residues. Per the germline V gene, CDR1 is MNHEY and CDR2 is SVGAGI. The CDR3 loop reads CASSWDWGDNEQFF. DNA for the CDR3: TGTGCCAGCAGCTGGGACTGGGGGGACAATGAGCAGTTCTTC.

The chain carries TRBV18 and TRBJ2-3; TRBD1 aligns across 12 bases. This CDR3 has 16 residues. The V gene's germline CDR1 is KGHSH and CDR2 LQKENI. With 6 bases clipped from V and 3 bases from J, the junction kept 7 bases outside the gene matches. CDR3 bases: TGTGCCAGCTCGCCTCGGGACAGGGGGCTAACAGATACGCAGTATTTT. Protein product: CASSPRDRGLTDTQYF.

The rearrangement uses TRBV7-9 and TRBJ2-1, with a tentative D call TRBD2 (5 bases). The germline CDR1 and CDR2 sequences are SEHNR and FQNEAQ (reference sequence). This CDR3 region has 15 residues. V lost 4 bases and J lost 2, with 12 bases in between. DNA for the CDR3: TGTGCCAGCAGCTCGGGGAGTGGGACCTACAATGAGCAGTTCTTC. Translation gives CASSSGSGTYNEQFF.

This clone was counted only a few times. This chain links TRBV4-1 with TRBJ1-1, with 8 bases lining up with TRBD1. Germline values: CDR1 MGHRA, CDR2 YSYEKL. The CDR3 loop spans 14 amino acids. The J segment lost 11 bases and the V segment lost 0 bases, leaving 8 bases of the junction unmatched. The CDR3 DNA follows: TGCGCCAGCAGCCAAGAACAGGGGGTAACGAGGGCTTTCTTT. Amino acid sequence: CASSQEQGVTRAFF.

The gene calls are TRBV30 and TRBJ2-7; a possible D gene is TRBD1 (6 bases). Trimming took off 3 bases at V and 6 bases at J, with 18 bases between the two ends. The CDR3 spans 14 residues. Per germline, CDR1 GTSNPN and CDR2 SVGIG (reference sequence). CDR3 in DNA: TGTGCCTGGAGCCCGACAGGCCAACCGGGCGAGCAGTACTTC. Its protein is CAWSPTGQPGEQYF.

V usage is TRBV6-6 and J usage is TRBJ1-4; maybe TRBD1 (6 bases). Trimming took 4 bases from V and 3 from J, leaving 9 bases between them. The CDR3 covers 14 residues. Per the germline V gene, CDR1 is MNHNY and CDR2 is SVGAGI (reference sequence). The chain's CDR3 is CASSSQGANEKLFF. In nucleotides, the CDR3 is TGTGCCAGCAGTTCACAGGGAGCTAATGAAAAACTGTTTTTT.

The V and J genes are TRBV7-2 and TRBJ2-7; 7 bases are shared with TRBD1. J gave up 6 bases and V 2 bases, and 10 bases lay outside the gene matches. The germline CDR1 and CDR2 sequences are SGHTA and FQGNSA. The CDR3 spans 15 residues. The DNA for the CDR3 is TGTGCCAGCAGCTTAACAGGGGCCTTTCTCCTCGAGCAGTACTTC. Amino acid sequence: CASSLTGAFLLEQYF.

V gene TRBV3-1 (or the pseudogene TRBV3-2) combines with J gene TRBJ1-2; 8 bases align to TRBD1. The CDR3 is 14 residues long. Losses at the gene ends were 4 bases for V and 4 bases for J; bases not matched to a gene: 5. Germline V gene data show CDR1 as LGHDT and CDR2 as YNNKEL (reference sequence). The CDR3 loop reads CASSLGQATYGYTF. CDR3 nucleotides: TGTGCCAGCAGCCTGGGACAGGCCACCTATGGCTACACCTTC.

The gene calls are TRBV3-1 (or the pseudogene TRBV3-2) and TRBJ2-1; 10 bases match TRBD2. The length of the CDR3 is 15 residues. Germline CDR1 LGHDT, CDR2 YNNKEL (reference sequence). V dropped 4 bases and J dropped 9; count of bases not matched to a gene: 9. This CDR3 reads CASSPRLAGVSEQFF. The CDR3 DNA is TGTGCCAGCAGCCCTAGACTAGCGGGTGTCTCTGAGCAGTTCTTC.